This T cell receptor (beta chain) was retrieved from a study of blood T cell repertoires in COVID-19. This clone was seen only a few times. Deletions cut 3 bases from V and 4 bases from J, with 12 bases between. Germline V gives CDR1 MDHEN, CDR2 SYDVKM. The CDR3 covers 14 residues. Original methodology: The assay estimated nucleated cells by amplifying reference gene primers. The assay was immunoSEQ multiplex PCR, and TCRdb's table has in-frame clones only and misses some. V and J calls and clone size are copied from that table; D and trimming were computed from the DNA. The sample lists about 140,000 clones; approximately 87% were seen once.

The TCR comes from a woman aged 40 to 50 with acute or convalescent COVID-19. Sequencing input: peripheral blood. The V and J genes are TRBV28 and TRBJ1-2, with D unresolved. This CDR3 reads CASSFGGPVYGYTF. The CDR3 region has the DNA TGTGCCAGCAGTTTCGGCGGCCCCGTCTATGGCTACACCTTC.